The 31 T cell receptor beta chains listed next were all sequenced from one sample in a study of identical twins. TCRdb analysed the 5' RACE reads with MiXCR anew, one entry per CDR3 protein. The profile shows some 790,000 distinct CDR3 sequences, about 20% of them singletons. The sample was also linked to a second study, of T cells expressing NK-cell markers.

The material sequenced was PBMCs. These receptors came from a woman aged 18-35 years in good health.

The chain is built from TRBV30 and TRBJ2-1; D gene ambiguous. Germline CDR1 is GTSNPN and CDR2 is SVGIG (reference sequence). The CDR3 runs to 15 residues. V lost 5 bases to trimming and J lost 10 bases, with 24 bases between them. CDR3 sequence reads: CAWRLLDGLKPEQFF. The CDR3 region has the DNA TGTGCCTGGCGGTTGCTGGATGGATTAAAGCCAGAGCAGTTCTTC. Full variable domain (rest looked up from reference TRBV30 and TRBJ2-1): SQTIHQWPATLVQPVGSPLSLECTVEGTSNPNLYWYRQAAGRGLQLLFYSVGIGQISSEVPQNLSASRPQDRQFILSSKKLLLSDSGFYLCAWRLLDGLKPEQFFGPGTRLTVL.

CDR3 in amino acids: CASSFDRGTGELFF. The CDR3 DNA reads as TGTGCCAGCAGTTTCGACAGGGGGACCGGGGAGCTGTTTTTT. The chain uses TRBV6-5 and TRBJ2-2; 9 bases match TRBD1. CDR1 MNHEY and CDR2 SVGAGI come from the germline V gene. The junction had 2 bases not matched to a gene; V was cut back by 4 bases and J by 5 bases. The CDR3 sequence is 14 residues long.

This clonotype appeared a few times. V usage is TRBV5-5 and J usage is TRBJ1-2; TRBD1 might be the D (6 bases). V shed 4 bases and J shed 3 bases, with 16 bases lying between them. Germline V gene lookup returns CDR1 SGHKS and CDR2 YYEKEE (reference sequence). The CDR3 is 15 residues long. In nucleotides, the CDR3 is TGTGCCAGCAGCCCATTTGGGGGGCACGACTATGGCTACACCTTC. The encoded protein is CASSPFGGHDYGYTF.

This clonotype turned up a few times. The J gene is TRBJ2-1, the V gene TRBV25-1; D perhaps matches TRBD1 (6 bases). The V end was cut by 0 bases, the J end by 1 base, with 10 bases between. The CDR3 totals 16 residues. Germline CDR1 is MGHDK and CDR2 is SYGVNS. The DNA of the CDR3 is TGTGCCAGCAGTGAATATGCGCAGGGGTCCTACAATGAGCAGTTCTTC. Its translation: CASSEYAQGSYNEQFF.

This clonotype was seen at least ten times. This rearrangement joins TRBV7-9 to TRBJ1-3, with D perhaps TRBD1 (5 bases). This CDR3 contains 14 residues. CDR1 SEHNR and CDR2 FQNEAQ come from the germline V gene (reference sequence). V dropped 4 bases and J dropped 4 bases, with 11 bases sitting between them. CDR3 sequence reads: CASSWAREGNTIYF. The DNA for the CDR3 is TGTGCCAGCAGCTGGGCCAGGGAGGGAAACACCATATATTTT.

J is TRBJ2-4 and V is TRBV5-6; tentatively, D is TRBD1 or TRBD2 (7 bases each). Trimming pared 4 bases from V and 10 bases from J, leaving 18 bases between. This CDR3 contains 14 residues. The germline CDR1 and CDR2 sequences are SGHDT and YYEEEE. The chain's CDR3 is CASSQGGRYYIQYF. The CDR3 DNA is TGTGCCAGCAGCCAGGGGGGGAGATATTATATTCAGTACTTC.

This clonotype was picked up a small number of times. The chain couples TRBV29-1 to TRBJ1-2; D gene uncertain. The V gene lost 3 bases and the J gene lost 3 bases, with 8 bases spanning the gap. The CDR3 contains 12 residues. Germline V lookup: CDR1 SQVTM, CDR2 ANQGSEA. The CDR3 sequence: CSVDFTDYGYTF. CDR3 nucleotides: TGCAGCGTTGATTTCACCGACTATGGCTACACCTTC.

A few counts support this clonotype. CDR3 loop: CASSPTGGGGSPLHF. Written as DNA, the CDR3 is TGCGCCAGCAGCCCCACAGGGGGCGGCGGTTCACCCCTCCACTTT. V gene TRBV5-1 combines with J gene TRBJ1-6; 9 nucleotides match TRBD1. The CDR3 is 15 amino acids. The trim removed 4 bases at V and 9 bases at J, leaving 8 bases unmatched. Germline assignment: CDR1 SGHRS and CDR2 YFSETQ.

This clonotype was seen only a few times. The chain is built from TRBV29-1 and TRBJ2-2; 7 bases align to TRBD2. Trimming removed 5 bases from V and 3 bases from J; junction bases left unmatched: 6. This CDR3 comprises 14 residues. Germline-derived CDR1 and CDR2 are SQVTM and ANQGSEA. The CDR3 reads CSVTGTTYTGELFF. In DNA form, the CDR3 reads TGCAGCGTTACCGGGACTACCTACACCGGGGAGCTGTTTTTT.

This clonotype is a singleton in its sample. The chain joins TRBV6-2 or TRBV6-3 to TRBJ1-5; unclear D gene. Germline V gene data show CDR1 as MNHEY and CDR2 as SVGEGT. Trimming removed 2 bases from V and 7 bases from J, with 6 bases in between. The CDR3 covers 12 residues. CDR3 residues: CASSYLVQPQHF. CDR3 sequence (DNA): TGTGCCAGCAGTTACCTAGTCCAGCCCCAGCATTTT.

This chain joins TRBV6-2 or TRBV6-3 and TRBJ1-1, with D unresolved. The CDR3 totals 16 residues. Germline V gene data show CDR1 as MNHEY and CDR2 as SVGEGT. V was cut by 6 bases and J by 1 base, with 18 bases left in between. CDR3 bases: TGTGCCAGCAGCTCCTCAGGAAGGAGCAGGAACACTGAAGCTTTCTTT. Its translation is CASSSSGRSRNTEAFF.

The chain recombines TRBV4-3 with TRBJ2-3, with 8 bases that match TRBD2. The germline V gene has CDR1 LGHNA and CDR2 YSLEER. After removal of 0 bases from V and 2 bases from J, the junction contained 7 bases not matched to a gene. CDR3 length: 17 amino acids. The CDR3: CASSQEALADHTDTQYF. The CDR3 DNA is TGCGCCAGCAGCCAAGAGGCACTAGCGGACCACACAGATACGCAGTATTTT.

The chain links TRBV29-1 to TRBJ1-1; D is ambiguous. V was cut by 4 bases and J by 0 bases, with 9 bases left in between. There are 13 residues in the CDR3. Germline values: CDR1 SQVTM, CDR2 ANQGSEA. The CDR3 bases are TGCAGCGTTGTGGACGGACTGAACACTGAAGCTTTCTTT. Translated, it gives CSVVDGLNTEAFF. The full variable domain, rest sourced from reference TRBV29-1 and TRBJ1-1, is SAVISQKPSRDICQRGTSLTIQCQVDSQVTMMFWYRQQPGQSLTLIATANQGSEATYESGFVIDKFPISRPNLTFSTLTVSNMSPEDSSIYLCSVVDGLNTEAFFGQGTRLTVV.

V usage is TRBV29-1 and J usage is TRBJ1-4; no firm D call. Germline-derived CDR1 and CDR2 are SQVTM and ANQGSEA. CDR3 length equals 11 residues. V lost 7 bases, J lost 12 bases, and 15 bases lay in between. Here the CDR3 reads CSARVAGELFF. The CDR3 DNA is TGCAGCGCCCGGGTCGCCGGTGAACTGTTTTTT.

This clonotype was seen more than once but under ten times. This sequence joins TRBV12-5 and TRBJ2-7; 9 bases align to TRBD1. V trimming: 6 bases; J trimming: 3 bases; junction bases outside the gene matches: 12. Germline CDR1 and CDR2: LGHNT and FRNRAP. This CDR3 has 16 residues. In DNA, the CDR3 is TGTGCTAGTGGCAAAACAACCGGGACAGGGTTCTACGAGCAGTACTTC. It translates to CASGKTTGTGFYEQYF.

The V call is TRBV24-1, the J call TRBJ2-1, with 7 positions matching TRBD2. Germline V gives CDR1 KGHDR, CDR2 SFDVKD. The J segment lost 8 bases and the V segment lost 5 bases, leaving 2 bases of the junction unmatched. CDR3 length: 12 amino acids. The CDR3 coding sequence is TGTGCCACCAGTGCCCGGGGGGATGAGCAGTTCTTC. It specifies CATSARGDEQFF.

J is TRBJ1-1 and V is TRBV5-1; 7 bases line up with TRBD1. This CDR3 is 15 amino acids long. Trimming at V came to 6 bases and at J to 0 bases, leaving 8 bases not matched to a gene. CDR1 and CDR2 (germline): SGHRS, YFSETQ. CDR3 residues: CASNLGDRLNTEAFF. CDR3 bases: TGCGCCAGCAATTTAGGGGACAGACTGAACACTGAAGCTTTCTTT. Using reference TRBV5-1 and TRBJ1-1 for the parts outside the CDR3, the full variable domain is KAGVTQTPRYLIKTRGQQVTLSCSPISGHRSVSWYQQTPGQGLQFLFEYFSETQRNKGNFPGRFSGRQFSNSRSEMNVSTLELGDSALYLCASNLGDRLNTEAFFGQGTRLTVV.

This chain joins TRBV20-1 and TRBJ2-3, with D tentatively TRBD2 (5 bases). The V gene's germline CDR1 is DFQATT and CDR2 SNEGSKA (reference sequence). CDR3 length: 11 residues. The CDR3 nucleotides read TGCAGCTACTGGACTCCCGATACGCAGTATTTT. Amino acids: CSYWTPDTQYF.

This chain connects TRBV4-3 to TRBJ2-4; no firm D call. Trimming stripped 2 bases from V and 8 bases from J, with 10 bases between. The CDR3 covers 13 residues. The V gene's germline CDR1 is LGHNA and CDR2 YSLEER. The CDR3 loop is CASSQRDGDIQYF. In DNA, the CDR3 is TGCGCCAGCAGCCAAAGAGATGGGGACATTCAGTACTTC.

This clonotype was seen at least ten times. J is TRBJ1-2 and V is TRBV12-3 or TRBV12-4; D is perhaps TRBD1 (6 bases). The CDR3 spans 12 residues. Trimming left V 6 bases short and J 8 bases short, with 13 bases between. Here the CDR3 DNA reads TGTGCCAGCAGACCAGGGGCTAGAGGCTACACCTTC. This encodes CASRPGARGYTF.

The rearrangement joins TRBV20-1 to TRBJ1-1; no clear D gene. V was pared by 0 bases and J by 5 bases, with 13 bases between. The CDR3 runs 14 residues. Germline CDR1 is DFQATT and CDR2 is SNEGSKA (reference sequence). The DNA of the CDR3 is TGCAGTGCTAGAGACCCGGCAGGTGGGACTGAAGCTTTCTTT. It codes for CSARDPAGGTEAFF.

This clonotype was seen many times. The genes are TRBV12-3 or TRBV12-4 and TRBJ2-7, with D hard to call. V lost 7 bases, J lost 5 bases, and 15 bases lay in between. This CDR3 comprises 13 residues. The CDR3 here is CASTPGDPNEQYF. The CDR3 coding sequence is TGTGCCAGCACCCCCGGAGATCCGAACGAGCAGTACTTC.

The chain carries TRBV6-1 and TRBJ2-7, with unresolved D. Germline CDR1 reads MNHNS; CDR2 reads SASEGT. The CDR3 length is 12 residues. Trimming shortened V by 7 bases and J by 2 bases, and 9 bases separated the two germline ends. The CDR3 here is CASKLQTYEQYF. The DNA for the CDR3 is TGTGCCAGCAAGTTACAGACCTACGAGCAGTACTTC.

This clonotype was detected a few times. This sequence joins TRBV30 and TRBJ2-6; unclear D gene. The V end lost 0 bases, the J end lost 0 bases, and 12 bases lay between the germline ends. This CDR3 is 17 amino acids long. Germline V CDR1 and CDR2: GTSNPN, SVGIG (reference sequence). CDR3 residues: CAWSVYISSSGANVLTF. In DNA form, the CDR3 reads TGTGCCTGGAGTGTATATATCTCAAGCTCTGGGGCCAACGTCCTGACTTTC.

This clonotype came up a few times. This chain's CDR3 is CASSLVETGVPIGTEAFF. The CDR3 bases are TGTGCCAGCAGCTTAGTTGAGACAGGGGTCCCTATCGGCACTGAAGCTTTCTTT. The chain uses TRBV11-2 and TRBJ1-1; TRBD1 aligns across 8 bases. Germline V CDR1 and CDR2: SGHAT, FQNNGV. Germline trimming cut 1 base from V and 4 bases from J; bases unmatched to any gene: 14. The CDR3 covers 18 residues.

V and J are TRBV12-3 or TRBV12-4 and TRBJ2-2; the D is unclear. V was clipped by 6 bases and J by 4 bases, with 9 bases between them. The CDR3 has 13 amino acids. CDR3 amino acids: CASRGNPTGELFF. In nucleotides, the CDR3 is TGTGCCAGCAGGGGTAACCCCACCGGGGAGCTGTTTTTT.

The genes are TRBV10-3 and TRBJ1-4, with D maybe TRBD1 (5 bases). The V end lost 8 bases, the J end lost 8 bases, and 12 bases lay between the germline ends. Germline-derived CDR1 and CDR2 are ENHRY and SYGVKD. CDR3 size: 12 residues. CDR3 in DNA: TGTGCCATCCGGGGGGTCGGGGAAAAACTGTTTTTT. Translated, it gives CAIRGVGEKLFF.

This clonotype appeared a few times. This chain connects TRBV5-1 to TRBJ2-1; D may be TRBD1 (6 bases). The CDR3 totals 17 residues. V was trimmed by 5 bases and J by 3 bases, leaving 21 bases between them. Germline V gene lookup returns CDR1 SGHRS and CDR2 YFSETQ. The CDR3 coding sequence is TGCGCCAGCAGGGGGGCCCGCCAGGGGACGTTCTACAATGAGCAGTTCTTC. Encoded protein: CASRGARQGTFYNEQFF. Full variable domain (outside the CDR3, taken from reference TRBV5-1 and TRBJ2-1): KAGVTQTPRYLIKTRGQQVTLSCSPISGHRSVSWYQQTPGQGLQFLFEYFSETQRNKGNFPGRFSGRQFSNSRSEMNVSTLELGDSALYLCASRGARQGTFYNEQFFGPGTRLTVL.

This clonotype was observed a handful of times. The chain recombines TRBV7-2 with TRBJ2-7; 8 bases are a match to TRBD2. V lost 2 bases to trimming and J lost 6 bases; unmatched junction nucleotides: 6. This CDR3 is built from 14 residues. Germline V gene sequence: CDR1 SGHTA, CDR2 FQGNSA. Written as DNA, the CDR3 is TGTGCCAGCAGCTTATCGGCGGGAGGTGGCGAGCAGTACTTC. Amino acids: CASSLSAGGGEQYF.

This clonotype appeared a few times. This sequence joins TRBV2 and TRBJ2-7, with TRBD1 as a possible D gene (6 bases). This CDR3 contains 14 residues. V was pared by 10 bases and J by 1 base, with 17 bases between. Germline loops: CDR1 SNHLY, CDR2 FYNNEI. The DNA for the CDR3 is TGTGCCACTACCGGGACACTAAATTCCTACGAGCAGTACTTC. Protein product: CATTGTLNSYEQYF.

The chain carries TRBV7-2 and TRBJ1-1; TRBD1 is a possible D gene (5 bases). Trimming stripped 6 bases from V and 0 bases from J, with 17 bases between. The CDR3 runs 16 residues. In germline, CDR1 is SGHTA, CDR2 FQGNSA. CDR3 sequence reads: CASRGDSGQLNTEAFF. CDR3 coding DNA: TGTGCCAGCAGGGGGGATTCGGGGCAGTTGAACACTGAAGCTTTCTTT.